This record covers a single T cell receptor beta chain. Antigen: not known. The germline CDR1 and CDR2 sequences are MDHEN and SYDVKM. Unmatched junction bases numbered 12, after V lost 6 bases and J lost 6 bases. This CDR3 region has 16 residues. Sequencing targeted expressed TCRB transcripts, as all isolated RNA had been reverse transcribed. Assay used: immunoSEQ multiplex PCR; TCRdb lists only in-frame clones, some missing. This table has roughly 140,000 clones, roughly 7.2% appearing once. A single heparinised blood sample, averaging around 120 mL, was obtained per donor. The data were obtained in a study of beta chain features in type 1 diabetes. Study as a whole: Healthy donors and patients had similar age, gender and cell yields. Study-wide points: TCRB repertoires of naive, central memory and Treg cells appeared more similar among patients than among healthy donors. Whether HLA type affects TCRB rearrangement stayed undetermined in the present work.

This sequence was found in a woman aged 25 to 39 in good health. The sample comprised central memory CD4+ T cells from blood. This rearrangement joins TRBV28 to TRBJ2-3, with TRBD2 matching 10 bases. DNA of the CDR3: TGTGCCAGCAGCTTAGGAGCGGGAGGGTCAGGGGATACGCAGTATTTT. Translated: CASSLGAGGSGDTQYF.